The T cell receptor beta chain described here comes from a study of T cell changes during pregnancy in multiple sclerosis. Data came from immunoSEQ multiplex PCR; TCRdb stores just in-frame clones and leaves some out. This sample carries over 60,000 clones, 80% to 90% of them seen once, and the ten largest clones take around 2.5%. V gave up 8 bases and J gave up 4 bases, with 11 bases separating them. The CDR3 length is 12 residues. CDR1 and CDR2 (germline): PRHDT, FYEKMQ (reference sequence). The sample in question was peripheral blood, obtained in the first trimester of pregnancy. The V and J genes are TRBV13 and TRBJ1-1; D is perhaps TRBD1 (6 bases). The sequence came from a female donor with multiple sclerosis, enrolled in a pregnancy study. The CDR3 protein is CASGQGITEAFF. CDR3 bases: TGTGCCAGCGGCCAGGGGATCACTGAAGCTTTCTTT.